Listed below are T cell receptor beta chains from one sample, sequenced in a study of post-analysis software for immune sequencing data. Each CDR3 protein gets one entry after TCRdb re-called the PCR reads with MiXCR. This table has about 570,000 distinct CDR3 sequences, around 34% appearing once. Sequencing input: blood. The receptor source for this set is a girl between 2 and 17 years old with multiple sclerosis. CDR3s include the opening cysteine and the closing phenylalanine or tryptophan. Fields, in order: J gene, V gene, CDR3 protein.

TRBJ1-1,TRBV7-6,CASSLAPMNTEAFF
TRBJ1-6,TRBV9,CASSSGRRGNSPLHF
TRBJ2-3,TRBV7-6,CASSLLVRGVIVADTQYF
TRBJ2-1,TRBV24-1,CATSDFTPKGQGYNEQFF
TRBJ2-3,TRBV12-3/TRBV12-4,CASSGDGGLVGLGTQYF
TRBJ2-5,TRBV20-1,CSAPPGGGGRETQYF
TRBJ1-2,TRBV6-1,CASSKRWPTGDYGYNF
TRBJ2-3,TRBV4-1,CASSQDGRLAGGRDTDTQYF
TRBJ1-6,TRBV15,CATSLQDYNSPLHF
TRBJ2-7,TRBV3-1,CASSQGAGDFYEQYF
TRBJ2-3,TRBV7-2,CASSQRGPEYF
TRBJ2-3,TRBV4-1,CASGQVRVGGANTDTQYF
TRBJ1-1,TRBV7-9,CASSYRILDSNTEAFF
TRBJ2-3,TRBV19,CASSGDRHPSTDTQYF
TRBJ1-1,TRBV2,CASSGGTATEAFF
TRBJ1-5,TRBV5-1,CASSWAGTRNQPQHF
TRBJ2-4,TRBV7-2,CASSPGVVKNIQYF